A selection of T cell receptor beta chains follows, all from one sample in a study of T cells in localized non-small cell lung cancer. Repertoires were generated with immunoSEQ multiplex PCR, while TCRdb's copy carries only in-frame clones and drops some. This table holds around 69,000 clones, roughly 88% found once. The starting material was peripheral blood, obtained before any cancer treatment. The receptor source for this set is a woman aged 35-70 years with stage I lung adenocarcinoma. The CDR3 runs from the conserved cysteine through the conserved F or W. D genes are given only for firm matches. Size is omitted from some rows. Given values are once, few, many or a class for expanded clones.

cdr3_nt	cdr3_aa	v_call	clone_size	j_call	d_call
TGCGCCAGCAGCCAATCCTCTATCAGTGAGGCCACAGATACGCAGTATTTT	CASSQSSISEATDTQYF	TRBV4-1	once	TRBJ2-3	.
TGTGCCAGCAGTTTAGGTGGACAGGGGGAAAAGGGCTACACCTTC	CASSLGGQGEKGYTF	TRBV28	few	TRBJ1-2	TRBD1
TGTGCCAGCAGTGTCGACAGGGGATCGGGACAGCCCCAGCATTTT	CASSVDRGSGQPQHF	TRBV6-1	.	TRBJ1-5	TRBD1
TGTGCCAGCAGTTACTCCCTCACAGGGGGGGATCTTGAAGCTTTCTTT	CASSYSLTGGDLEAFF	TRBV6-5	.	TRBJ1-1	TRBD1
TGTGCCAGCTCAAGGGGCGGGAGGGCCGTAGAGACCCAGTACTTC	CASSRGGRAVETQYF	TRBV7-2	.	TRBJ2-5	TRBD2
TGTGCCAGCAGTTCGAAGTCTACCGGGGAGCTGTTTTTT	CASSSKSTGELFF	TRBV6-6	few	TRBJ2-2	.
TGTGCCACCTTCCGGTCGGGGTTCGCGGGGGAGACTATCTACAATGAGCAGTTCTTC	CATFRSGFAGETIYNEQFF	TRBV18	.	TRBJ2-1	TRBD2
TGTGCCAGCCGAGCTCAAAATTCACCCCTCCACTTT	CASRAQNSPLHF	TRBV9	.	TRBJ1-6	.
TGCGCCAGCAGATTTGTAGGGAACTATGGCTACACCTTC	CASRFVGNYGYTF	TRBV5-1	few	TRBJ1-2	.
TGTGCCAGCAGCCCCAGTGTTGTGGGAGGGGGGGAGACCCAGTACTTC	CASSPSVVGGGETQYF	TRBV7-2	.	TRBJ2-5	.
TGTGCCAGCAGTTATTGGGGGGGGAATGGCTACACCTTC	CASSYWGGNGYTF	TRBV6-5	.	TRBJ1-2	.
TGTGCCAGCAGTTTATCCGGGTACACCGGGGAGCTGTTTTTT	CASSLSGYTGELFF	TRBV28	.	TRBJ2-2	.
TGTGCCAGCAGTTACTCGGGACAGGGGGGGGAAAAACTGTTTTTT	CASSYSGQGGEKLFF	TRBV6-5	.	TRBJ1-4	TRBD1
TGTGCCAGCGCCGGGACTAGCGGGATTACCCAAGAGACCCAGTACTTC	CASAGTSGITQETQYF	TRBV2	.	TRBJ2-5	TRBD2
TGTGCCAGCACAGGGATCGGACCTAACTATGGCTACACCTTC	CASTGIGPNYGYTF	TRBV2	.	TRBJ1-2	.
TGCGCCAGCATCCCCCAGGGACTTCCCAGGTATTCACCCCTCCACTTT	CASIPQGLPRYSPLHF	TRBV10-2	.	TRBJ1-6	.
TGTGCCAGCAGCCCGCTTTTTCGACCGGGACAGAGTGAAGCTTTCTTT	CASSPLFRPGQSEAFF	TRBV28	.	TRBJ1-1	TRBD1
TGTGGGAAGGTGGGTAGCGGGGGAGGAGAGACCCAGTACTTC	CGKVGSGGGETQYF	TRBV2	.	TRBJ2-5	TRBD2
TGTGCCAGCGTCGGGACAGAGAACTATGGCTACACCTTC	CASVGTENYGYTF	TRBV6-6	.	TRBJ1-2	TRBD1
TGTGCCAGCAGTCCCCTGGGGTCGCACAATGAGCAGTTCTTC	CASSPLGSHNEQFF	TRBV6-5	.	TRBJ2-1	.
TGTGCCAGCAGCTTGGGTCAGGGGGGGAAAGGCGGCTACACCTTC	CASSLGQGGKGGYTF	TRBV5-4	.	TRBJ1-2	TRBD1
TGTGCCAGCAGTTTGAGCGACTTTAGGGCGGCCATTCAGTACTTC	CASSLSDFRAAIQYF	TRBV2	.	TRBJ2-4	.